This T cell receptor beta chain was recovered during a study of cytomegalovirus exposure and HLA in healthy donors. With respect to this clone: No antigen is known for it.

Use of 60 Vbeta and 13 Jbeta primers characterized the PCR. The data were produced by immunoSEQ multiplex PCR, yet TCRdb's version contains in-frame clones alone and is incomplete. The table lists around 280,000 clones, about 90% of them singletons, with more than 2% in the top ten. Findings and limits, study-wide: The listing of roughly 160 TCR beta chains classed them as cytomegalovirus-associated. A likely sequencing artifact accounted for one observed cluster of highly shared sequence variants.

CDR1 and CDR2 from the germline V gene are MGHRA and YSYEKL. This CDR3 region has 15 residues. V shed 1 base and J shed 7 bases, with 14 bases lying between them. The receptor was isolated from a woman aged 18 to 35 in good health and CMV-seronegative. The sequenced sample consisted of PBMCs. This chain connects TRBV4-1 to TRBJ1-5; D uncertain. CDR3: CASSQVASQWQPQHF. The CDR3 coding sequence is TGCGCCAGCAGCCAAGTCGCCAGTCAATGGCAGCCCCAGCATTTT.